This TCR beta chain was captured in a study of T cell changes during pregnancy in multiple sclerosis. Per the germline V gene, CDR1 is MNHEY and CDR2 is SMNVEV (reference sequence). CDR3 size: 15 residues. J was trimmed by 5 bases and V by 3 bases; bases with no gene match: 4. Generated by immunoSEQ multiplex PCR, the TCRdb table keeps only in-frame clones and is missing some. The table includes approximately 70,000 clones, around 94% detected once. The chain joins TRBV27 to TRBJ2-2; the match to TRBD1 covers 9 bases. Material: CD4+ T cells from peripheral blood mononuclear cells, obtained after pregnancy. The TCR sequence derives from a female donor with multiple sclerosis, enrolled in a pregnancy study. DNA of the CDR3: TGTGCCAGCAGTTTGTCACAGGGGGCGACCGGGGAGCTGTTTTTT. This translates into CASSLSQGATGELFF.